This TCR beta chain was captured in a study of T cells in Graves' hyperthyroidism and ophthalmopathy. This clonotype appeared a few times. RNA transcripts were the template for amplifying TCR beta CDR3 regions. HTBI primers were used for first-round RT-PCR of the TCR CDR3. TCRdb re-analysed the multiplex PCR reads in MiXCR, keeping a single row per CDR3 protein. This table has about 400,000 distinct CDR3 sequences, more than 12% appearing once. Trimming stripped 1 base from V and 0 bases from J, with 9 bases between. The CDR3 totals 15 residues. Germline V CDR1 and CDR2: MDHEN, SYDVKM. The specimen sequenced was blood. The chain combines TRBV28 with TRBJ1-2; TRBD1 is a possible D gene (5 bases). This receptor was taken from a woman between 25 and 40 years old with Graves' hyperthyroidism. For the CDR3, the DNA is TGTGCCAGCAGTTTATCGGGGGGGTCTAACTATGGCTACACCTTC. Protein product: CASSLSGGSNYGYTF.